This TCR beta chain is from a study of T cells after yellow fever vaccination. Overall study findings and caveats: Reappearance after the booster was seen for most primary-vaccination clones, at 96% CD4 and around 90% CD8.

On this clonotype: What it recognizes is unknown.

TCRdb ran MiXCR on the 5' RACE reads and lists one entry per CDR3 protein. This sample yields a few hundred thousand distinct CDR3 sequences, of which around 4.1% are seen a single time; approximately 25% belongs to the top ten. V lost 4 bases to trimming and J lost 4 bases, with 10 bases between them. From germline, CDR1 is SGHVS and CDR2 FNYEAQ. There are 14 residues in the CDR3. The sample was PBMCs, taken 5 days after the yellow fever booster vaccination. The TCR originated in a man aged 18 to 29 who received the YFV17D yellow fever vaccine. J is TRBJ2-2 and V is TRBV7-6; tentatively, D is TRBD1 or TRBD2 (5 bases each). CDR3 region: CASSSGRGTGELFF. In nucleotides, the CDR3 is TGTGCCAGCAGCTCGGGGCGAGGCACCGGGGAGCTGTTTTTT.